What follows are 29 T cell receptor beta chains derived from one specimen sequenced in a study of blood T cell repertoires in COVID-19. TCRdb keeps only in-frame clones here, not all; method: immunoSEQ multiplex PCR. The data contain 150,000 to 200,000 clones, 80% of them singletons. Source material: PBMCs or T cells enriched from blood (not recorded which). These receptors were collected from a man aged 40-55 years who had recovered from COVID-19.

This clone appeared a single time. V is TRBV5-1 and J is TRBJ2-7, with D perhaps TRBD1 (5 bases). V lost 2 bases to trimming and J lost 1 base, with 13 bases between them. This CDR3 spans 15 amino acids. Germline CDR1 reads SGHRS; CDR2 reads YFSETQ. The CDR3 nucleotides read TGCGCCAGCAGCTTTCGAACAGGCCCTTCCTACGAGCAGTACTTC. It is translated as CASSFRTGPSYEQYF.

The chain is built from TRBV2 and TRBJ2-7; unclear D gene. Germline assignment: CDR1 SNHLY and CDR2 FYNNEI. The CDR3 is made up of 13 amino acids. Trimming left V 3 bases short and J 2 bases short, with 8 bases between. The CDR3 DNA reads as TGTGCCAGCAGTGATCGGTTCACCTACGAGCAGTACTTC. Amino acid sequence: CASSDRFTYEQYF.

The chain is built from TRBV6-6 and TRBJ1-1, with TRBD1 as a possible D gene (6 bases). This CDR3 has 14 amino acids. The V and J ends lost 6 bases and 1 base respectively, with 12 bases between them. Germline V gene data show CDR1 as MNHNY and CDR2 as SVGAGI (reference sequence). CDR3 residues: CASRGAGENTEAFF. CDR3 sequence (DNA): TGTGCCAGCAGGGGGGCAGGGGAGAACACTGAAGCTTTCTTT.

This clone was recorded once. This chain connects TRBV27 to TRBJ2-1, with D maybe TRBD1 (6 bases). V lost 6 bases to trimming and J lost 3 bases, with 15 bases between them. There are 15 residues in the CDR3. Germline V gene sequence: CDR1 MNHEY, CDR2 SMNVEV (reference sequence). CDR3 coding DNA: TGTGCCAGCAGCGTTCGGGACACTTTCTACAATGAGCAGTTCTTC. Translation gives CASSVRDTFYNEQFF.

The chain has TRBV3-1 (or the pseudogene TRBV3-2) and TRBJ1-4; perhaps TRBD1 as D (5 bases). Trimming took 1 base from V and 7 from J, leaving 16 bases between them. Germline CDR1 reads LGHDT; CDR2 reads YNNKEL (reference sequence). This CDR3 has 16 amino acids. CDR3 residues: CASSQAGQALSEKLFF. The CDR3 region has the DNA TGTGCCAGCAGCCAAGCAGGGCAGGCCTTGAGTGAAAAACTGTTTTTT.

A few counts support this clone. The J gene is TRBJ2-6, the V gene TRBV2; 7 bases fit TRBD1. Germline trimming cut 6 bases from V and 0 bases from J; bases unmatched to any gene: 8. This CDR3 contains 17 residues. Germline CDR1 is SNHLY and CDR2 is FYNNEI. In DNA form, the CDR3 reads TGTGCCAGCAGCACTCCAAGGGACAGCTCTGGGGCCAACGTCCTGACTTTC. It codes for CASSTPRDSSGANVLTF.

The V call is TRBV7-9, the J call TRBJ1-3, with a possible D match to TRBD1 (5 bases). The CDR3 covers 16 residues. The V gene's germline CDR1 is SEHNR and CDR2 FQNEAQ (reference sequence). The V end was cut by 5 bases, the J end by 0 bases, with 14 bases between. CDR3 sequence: CASSPLGGGSGNTIYF. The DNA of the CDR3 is TGTGCCAGCAGCCCTCTCGGGGGGGGCTCTGGAAACACCATATATTTT.

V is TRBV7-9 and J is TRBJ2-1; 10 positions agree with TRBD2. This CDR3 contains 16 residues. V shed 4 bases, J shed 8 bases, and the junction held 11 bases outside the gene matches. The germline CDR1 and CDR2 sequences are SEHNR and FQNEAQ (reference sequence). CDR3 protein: CASSWVAGGMGDEQFF. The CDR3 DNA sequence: TGTGCCAGCAGCTGGGTAGCGGGGGGAATGGGGGATGAGCAGTTCTTC.

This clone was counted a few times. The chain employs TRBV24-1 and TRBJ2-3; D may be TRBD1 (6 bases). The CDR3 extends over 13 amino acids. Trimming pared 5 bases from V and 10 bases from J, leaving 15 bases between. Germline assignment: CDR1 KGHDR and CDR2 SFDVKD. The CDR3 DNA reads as TGTGCCACCAGTGTCGAGTGGGACAACGCGCAGTATTTT. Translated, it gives CATSVEWDNAQYF.

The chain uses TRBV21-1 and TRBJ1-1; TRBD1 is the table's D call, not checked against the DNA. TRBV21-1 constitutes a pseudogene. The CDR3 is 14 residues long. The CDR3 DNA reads TGTGCCAGCAGCGGGTCCAGACAGTTCTCTGAAGCTTTCTTT. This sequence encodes CASSGSRQFSEAFF.

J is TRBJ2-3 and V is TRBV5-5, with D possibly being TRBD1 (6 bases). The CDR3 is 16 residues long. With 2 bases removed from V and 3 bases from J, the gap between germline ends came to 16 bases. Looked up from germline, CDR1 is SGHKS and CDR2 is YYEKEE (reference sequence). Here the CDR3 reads CASSFRGLTITDTQYF. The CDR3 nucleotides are TGTGCCAGCAGCTTCAGGGGATTAACGATAACAGATACGCAGTATTTT.

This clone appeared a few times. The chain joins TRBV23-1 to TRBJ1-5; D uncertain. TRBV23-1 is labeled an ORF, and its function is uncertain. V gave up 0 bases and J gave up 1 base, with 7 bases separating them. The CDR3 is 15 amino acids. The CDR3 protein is CASSQSIRSNQPQHF. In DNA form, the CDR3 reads TGCGCCAGCAGTCAATCAATCAGGAGCAATCAGCCCCAGCATTTT.

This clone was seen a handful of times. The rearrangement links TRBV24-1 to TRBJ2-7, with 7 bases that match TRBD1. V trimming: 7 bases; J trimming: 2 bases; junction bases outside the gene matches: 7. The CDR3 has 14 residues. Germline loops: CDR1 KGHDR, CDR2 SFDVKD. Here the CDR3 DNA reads TGTGCCACCAGCGGAACAGGGGTAACCTACGAGCAGTACGTC. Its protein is CATSGTGVTYEQYV.

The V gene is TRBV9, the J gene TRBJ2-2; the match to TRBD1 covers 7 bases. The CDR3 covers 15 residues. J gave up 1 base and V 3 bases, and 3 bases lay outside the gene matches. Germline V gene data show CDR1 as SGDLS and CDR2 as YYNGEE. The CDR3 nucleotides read TGTGCCAGCAGCGAACGACAGGGGAACACCGGGGAGCTGTTTTTT. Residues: CASSERQGNTGELFF.

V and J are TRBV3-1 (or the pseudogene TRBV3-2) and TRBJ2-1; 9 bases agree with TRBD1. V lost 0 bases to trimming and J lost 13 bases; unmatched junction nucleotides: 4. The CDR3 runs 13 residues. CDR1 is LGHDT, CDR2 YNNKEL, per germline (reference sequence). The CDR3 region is CASSQEGGQGQFF. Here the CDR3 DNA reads TGTGCCAGCAGCCAAGAGGGGGGACAGGGTCAGTTCTTC.

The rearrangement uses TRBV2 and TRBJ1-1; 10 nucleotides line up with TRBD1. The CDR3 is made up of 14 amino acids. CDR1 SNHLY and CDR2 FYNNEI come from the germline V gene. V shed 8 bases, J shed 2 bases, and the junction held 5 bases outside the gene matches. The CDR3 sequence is CASDRDRGNTEAFF. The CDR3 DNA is TGTGCCAGCGACCGGGACAGGGGAAACACTGAAGCTTTCTTT.

The CDR3 DNA is TGTGCCACTACGACATGGCCGTCTTGGGCTTTCTTT. It translates to CATTTWPSWAFF. The rearrangement links TRBV19 to TRBJ1-1; D uncertain. Germline V CDR1 and CDR2: LNHDA, SQIVND (reference sequence). The CDR3 is made up of 12 amino acids. The V end was cut by 10 bases, the J end by 11 bases, with 20 bases between. The whole variable domain, filled in from reference TRBV19 and TRBJ1-1, reads DGGITQSPKYLFRKEGQNVTLSCEQNLNHDAMYWYRQDPGQGLRLIYYSQIVNDFQKGDIAEGYSVSREKKESFPLTVTSAQKNPTAFYLCATTTWPSWAFFGQGTRLTVV.

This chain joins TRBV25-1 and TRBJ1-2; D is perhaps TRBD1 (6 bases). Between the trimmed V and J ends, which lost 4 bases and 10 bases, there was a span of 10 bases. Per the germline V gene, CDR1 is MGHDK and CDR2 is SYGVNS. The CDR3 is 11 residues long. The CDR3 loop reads CASSASGAYTF. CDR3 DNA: TGTGCCAGCAGTGCCTCAGGGGCCTACACCTTC.

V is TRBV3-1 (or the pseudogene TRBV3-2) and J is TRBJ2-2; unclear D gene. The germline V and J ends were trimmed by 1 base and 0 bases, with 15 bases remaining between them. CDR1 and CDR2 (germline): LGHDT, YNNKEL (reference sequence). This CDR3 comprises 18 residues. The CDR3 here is CASSQVIGLHANTGELFF. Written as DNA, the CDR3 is TGTGCCAGCAGCCAAGTGATTGGGCTCCACGCGAACACCGGGGAGCTGTTTTTT.

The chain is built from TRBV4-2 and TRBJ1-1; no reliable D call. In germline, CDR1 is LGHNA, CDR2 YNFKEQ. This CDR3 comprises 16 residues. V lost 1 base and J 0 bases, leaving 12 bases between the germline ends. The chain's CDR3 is CASSQAVGGVNTEAFF. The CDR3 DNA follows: TGTGCCAGCAGCCAAGCTGTAGGAGGCGTGAACACTGAAGCTTTCTTT.

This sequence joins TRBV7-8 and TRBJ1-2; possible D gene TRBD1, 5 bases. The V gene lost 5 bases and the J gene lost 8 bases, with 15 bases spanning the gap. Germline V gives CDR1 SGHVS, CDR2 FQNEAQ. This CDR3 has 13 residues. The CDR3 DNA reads TGTGCCAGCAGCCTAGACAGCACTAGAGGCTACACCTTC. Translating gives CASSLDSTRGYTF. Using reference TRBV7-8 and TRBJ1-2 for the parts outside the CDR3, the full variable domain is GAGVSQSPRYKVAKRGQDVALRCDPISGHVSLFWYQQALGQGPEFLTYFQNEAQLDKSGLPSDRFFAERPEGSVSTLKIQRTQQEDSAVYLCASSLDSTRGYTFGSGTRLTVV.

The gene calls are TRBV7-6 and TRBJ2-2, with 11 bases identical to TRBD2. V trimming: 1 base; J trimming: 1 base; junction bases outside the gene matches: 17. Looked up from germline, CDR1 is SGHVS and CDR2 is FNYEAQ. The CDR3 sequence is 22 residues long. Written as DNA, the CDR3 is TGTGCCAGCAGCTTAGGTCGGACGGGGGGACTAGCGGCGATAAAGAACACCGGGGAGCTGTTTTTT. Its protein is CASSLGRTGGLAAIKNTGELFF.

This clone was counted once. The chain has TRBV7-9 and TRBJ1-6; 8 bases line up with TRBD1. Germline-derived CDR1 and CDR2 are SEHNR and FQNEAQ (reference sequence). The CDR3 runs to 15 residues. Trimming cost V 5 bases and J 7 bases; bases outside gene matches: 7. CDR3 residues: CASSNGQGINSPLHF. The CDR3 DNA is TGTGCCAGCAGCAACGGACAGGGAATAAATTCACCCCTCCACTTT.

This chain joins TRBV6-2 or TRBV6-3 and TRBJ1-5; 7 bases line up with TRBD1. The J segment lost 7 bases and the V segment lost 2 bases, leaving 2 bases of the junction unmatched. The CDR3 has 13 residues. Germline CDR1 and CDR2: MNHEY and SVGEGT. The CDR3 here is CASSYDRVQPQHF. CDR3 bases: TGTGCCAGCAGTTACGACAGGGTGCAGCCCCAGCATTTT.

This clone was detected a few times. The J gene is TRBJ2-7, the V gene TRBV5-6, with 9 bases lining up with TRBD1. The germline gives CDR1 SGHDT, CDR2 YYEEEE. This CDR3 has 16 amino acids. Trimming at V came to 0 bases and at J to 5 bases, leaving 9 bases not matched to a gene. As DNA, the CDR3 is TGTGCCAGCAGCTTGGAGGTAGGGGACAGGGATCACGAGCAGTACTTC. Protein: CASSLEVGDRDHEQYF.

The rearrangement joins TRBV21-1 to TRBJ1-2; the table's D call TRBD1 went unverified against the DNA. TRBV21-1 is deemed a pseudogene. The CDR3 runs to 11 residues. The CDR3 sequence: CATPGGLGYTF. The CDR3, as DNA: TGTGCCACCCCAGGGGGGCTTGGCTACACCTTC.

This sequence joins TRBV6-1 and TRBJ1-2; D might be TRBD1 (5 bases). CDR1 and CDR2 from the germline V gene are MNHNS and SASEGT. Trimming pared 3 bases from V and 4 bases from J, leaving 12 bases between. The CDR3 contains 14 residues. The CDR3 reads CASSEGGLLYGYTF. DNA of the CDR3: TGTGCCAGCAGTGAGGGGGGACTGCTCTATGGCTACACCTTC.

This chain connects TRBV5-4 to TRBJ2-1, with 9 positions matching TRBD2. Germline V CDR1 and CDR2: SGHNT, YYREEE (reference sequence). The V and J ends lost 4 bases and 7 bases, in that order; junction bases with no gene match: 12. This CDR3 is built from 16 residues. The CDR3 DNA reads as TGTGCCAGCAGCCCGTTTAGGGGCCTAGCGGGGAATGAGCAGTTCTTC. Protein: CASSPFRGLAGNEQFF.

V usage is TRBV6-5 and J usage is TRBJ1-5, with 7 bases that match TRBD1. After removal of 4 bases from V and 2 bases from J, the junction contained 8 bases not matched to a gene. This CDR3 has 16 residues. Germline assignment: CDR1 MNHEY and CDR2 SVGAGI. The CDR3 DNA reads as TGTGCCAGCAGTTCAGGGGGATTGCAGCGCAATCAGCCCCAGCATTTT. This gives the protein CASSSGGLQRNQPQHF.